Listed below are T cell receptor beta chains from one sample, sequenced in a study of T cells after yellow fever vaccination. TCRdb re-called the 5' RACE reads through MiXCR, storing one row per CDR3 protein. The sample consists of hundreds of thousands of distinct CDR3 sequences, roughly a sixth of them appearing once. Sample: PBMCs, taken before the yellow fever booster vaccination. These receptors came from a man aged 18 to 35 who received the YFV17D yellow fever vaccine. Both conserved end residues are part of each CDR3. D genes are given only for firm matches. Part of the rows lack a size; the others show once, few, many or a class for expanded clones.

>TRBV6-5|TRBJ2-4|TRBD2|few
CASRSSGGKNIQYF
TGTGCCAGCAGATCTAGCGGGGGGAAAAACATTCAGTACTTC
>TRBV7-2|TRBJ2-2|TRBD2|few
CASTWTSGVSGELFF
TGTGCCAGCACCTGGACTAGCGGGGTGTCCGGGGAGCTGTTTTTT
>TRBV18|TRBJ2-5|TRBD1|-
CASSPRQGYPEETQYF
TGTGCCAGCTCACCCCGACAGGGTTACCCCGAAGAGACCCAGTACTTC
>TRBV6-1|TRBJ2-5|TRBD2|many
CASSETSGGETQYF
TGTGCCAGCAGTGAAACTAGCGGGGGCGAGACCCAGTACTTC
>TRBV5-1|TRBJ1-5|TRBD1|many
CASSPGQGYQPQHF
TGCGCCAGCAGCCCCGGACAGGGATATCAGCCCCAGCATTTT
>TRBV7-3|TRBJ1-1|TRBD1|-
CASSPGGGRGRTEAFF
TGTGCCAGCAGCCCCGGGGGGGGCAGGGGGCGGACTGAAGCTTTCTTT
>TRBV20-1|TRBJ1-2|-|-
CSDRTDRESYTF
TGCAGCGATAGGACGGATAGAGAGAGCTACACCTTC
>TRBV7-9|TRBJ1-4|-|-
CASSRGEILDEKLFF
TGTGCCAGCAGCAGAGGCGAGATTTTGGATGAAAAACTGTTTTTT
>TRBV10-1|TRBJ1-5|-|few
CASSEGGDQPQHF
TGCGCCAGCAGTGAGGGGGGAGACCAGCCCCAGCATTTT
>TRBV4-3|TRBJ1-4|-|-
CASSQDPEDPTNEKLFF
TGCGCCAGCAGCCAAGATCCCGAGGATCCAACTAATGAAAAACTGTTTTTT
>TRBV7-2|TRBJ1-2|TRBD1|-
CASSPVDRFLGYTF
TGTGCCAGCAGCCCTGTGGACAGGTTTTTGGGCTACACCTTC
>TRBV10-3|TRBJ2-3|-|-
CAISESSGWGRTDTQYF
TGTGCCATCAGTGAGTCTTCGGGATGGGGAAGGACAGATACGCAGTATTTT
>TRBV4-1|TRBJ2-3|TRBD2|-
CASSQVGGDYDGGSTDTQYF
TGCGCCAGCAGCCAAGTGGGAGGGGACTATGACGGCGGGAGCACAGATACGCAGTATTTT
>TRBV4-1|TRBJ1-2|-|few
CASSQDRRGKHGYTF
TGCGCCAGCAGCCAAGATAGGAGAGGGAAACACGGCTACACCTTC
>TRBV4-1|TRBJ1-2|TRBD1|few
CASSHFGQGRRKGYTF
TGCGCCAGCAGCCATTTCGGACAGGGGAGGAGGAAAGGCTACACCTTC
>TRBV6-1|TRBJ2-1|-|many
CASSPRNNEQFF
TGTGCCAGCAGTCCGAGGAACAATGAGCAGTTCTTC
>TRBV6-2/TRBV6-3|TRBJ1-6|TRBD1|few
CASSSHRDRAYNSPLHF
TGTGCCAGCAGTTCGCACCGGGACAGGGCTTATAATTCACCCCTCCACTTT
>TRBV9|TRBJ2-3|-|many
CASSPREGTTDTQYF
TGTGCCAGCAGCCCCCGAGAGGGGACCACAGATACGCAGTATTTT
>TRBV4-1|TRBJ2-5|-|few
CASSQDFPGWQETQYF
TGCGCCAGCAGCCAAGATTTCCCTGGGTGGCAAGAGACCCAGTACTTC
>TRBV12-3/TRBV12-4|TRBJ2-2|-|-
CASSRRGLNTGELFF
TGTGCCAGCAGCCGTAGGGGACTGAACACCGGGGAGCTGTTTTTT
>TRBV6-2/TRBV6-3|TRBJ2-7|-|-
CASSYSTFEQYF
TGTGCCAGCAGTTACTCGACGTTTGAGCAGTACTTC
>TRBV4-3|TRBJ2-5|-|-
CASSQGATIQETQYF
TGCGCCAGCAGCCAAGGGGCAACTATCCAAGAGACCCAGTACTTC
>TRBV7-8|TRBJ1-1|-|-
CASSPHEATGYIRAFF
TGTGCCAGCAGCCCGCACGAGGCTACAGGCTACATACGAGCTTTCTTT
>TRBV28|TRBJ1-2|-|few
CASSDGRSYGYTF
TGTGCCAGCAGTGACGGACGAAGCTATGGCTACACCTTC
>TRBV7-2|TRBJ1-1|-|-
CASSLNSRGAEAFF
TGTGCCAGCAGCCTCAATTCCCGAGGCGCTGAAGCTTTCTTT
>TRBV10-3|TRBJ2-3|TRBD2|few
CAIKRRASGDTDTQYF
TGTGCCATCAAGCGCAGGGCCAGCGGGGACACAGATACGCAGTATTTT
>TRBV4-3|TRBJ2-7|TRBD1|few
CASSQSRDRGGEQYF
TGCGCCAGCAGCCAGTCTCGGGACAGGGGTGGCGAGCAGTACTTC
>TRBV29-1|TRBJ2-2|TRBD1|few
CSVGTGIFTGELFF
TGCAGCGTTGGGACAGGGATCTTTACCGGGGAGCTGTTTTTT
>TRBV6-5|TRBJ1-1|-|few
CASSMGSGEAFF
TGTGCCAGCAGCATGGGATCTGGTGAAGCTTTCTTT
>TRBV6-2/TRBV6-3|TRBJ2-3|-|-
CASSYLLTDTQYF
TGTGCCAGCAGTTACCTTTTGACAGATACGCAGTATTTT
>TRBV19|TRBJ1-4|-|few
CASTRTATYQKLFF
TGTGCCAGTACTCGGACAGCGACCTATCAAAAACTGTTTTTT
>TRBV10-3|TRBJ2-5|-|few
CAISESGQGQETQYF
TGTGCCATCAGTGAGTCAGGGCAGGGCCAAGAGACCCAGTACTTC
>TRBV27|TRBJ2-5|-|-
CASSSGGVTQYF
TGTGCCAGCAGTTCGGGTGGGGTGACCCAGTACTTC
>TRBV29-1|TRBJ1-6|-|few
CSVGESNSPLHF
TGCAGCGTGGGGGAGTCGAATTCACCCCTCCACTTT
>TRBV5-1|TRBJ2-1|TRBD2|-
CASSLILAGNNEQFF
TGCGCCAGCAGCTTGATCCTAGCGGGGAATAATGAGCAGTTCTTC
>TRBV4-3|TRBJ2-2|-|few
CASSQWRGRGGTGELFF
TGCGCCAGCAGCCAATGGAGGGGCAGGGGAGGCACCGGGGAGCTGTTTTTT
>TRBV2|TRBJ2-3|-|-
CASGGFTGAQDTQYF
TGTGCCAGTGGTGGATTTACGGGGGCCCAAGATACGCAGTATTTT
>TRBV12-3/TRBV12-4|TRBJ1-2|TRBD1|-
CASSPRAGGSGYTF
TGTGCCAGCAGCCCCCGAGCAGGGGGCTCTGGCTACACCTTC
>TRBV11-2|TRBJ1-1|TRBD1|few
CASSPLGTGLPEAFF
TGTGCCAGCAGCCCACTGGGGACAGGGCTACCTGAAGCTTTCTTT
>TRBV5-1|TRBJ1-5|-|-
CASSPGEGQSNQPQHF
TGCGCCAGCAGCCCGGGGGAGGGGCAGAGCAATCAGCCCCAGCATTTT
>TRBV29-1|TRBJ2-3|TRBD2|-
CSGLTSGTDTQYF
TGCAGCGGCCTAACTAGCGGCACAGATACGCAGTATTTT